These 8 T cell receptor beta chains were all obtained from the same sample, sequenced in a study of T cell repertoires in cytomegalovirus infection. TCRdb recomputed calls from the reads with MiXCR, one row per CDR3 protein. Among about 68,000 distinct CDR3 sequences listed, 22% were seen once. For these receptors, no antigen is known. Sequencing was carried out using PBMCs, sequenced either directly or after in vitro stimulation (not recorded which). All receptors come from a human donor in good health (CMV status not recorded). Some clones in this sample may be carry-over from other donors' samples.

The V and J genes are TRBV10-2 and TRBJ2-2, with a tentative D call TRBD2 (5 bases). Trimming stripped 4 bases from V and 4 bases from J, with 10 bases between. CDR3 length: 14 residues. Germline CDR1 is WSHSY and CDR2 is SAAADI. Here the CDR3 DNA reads TGCGCCAGCAGTGTGTTACGGGGCACCGGGGAGCTGTTTTTT. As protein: CASSVLRGTGELFF.

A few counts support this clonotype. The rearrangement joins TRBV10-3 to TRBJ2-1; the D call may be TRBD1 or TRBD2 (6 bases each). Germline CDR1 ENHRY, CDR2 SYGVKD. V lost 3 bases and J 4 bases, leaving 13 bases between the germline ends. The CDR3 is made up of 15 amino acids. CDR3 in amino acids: CAISDLGGAYNEQFF. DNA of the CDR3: TGTGCCATCAGTGACCTGGGGGGCGCTTACAATGAGCAGTTCTTC.

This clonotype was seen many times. The CDR3 DNA follows: TGTGCCAGCAGCTCCCCACAGGGGGTGAACTACGAGCAGTACTTC. Protein sequence: CASSSPQGVNYEQYF. The genes are TRBV7-4 and TRBJ2-7, with 8 bases aligning to TRBD1. Trimming removed 4 bases from V and 3 bases from J; junction bases left unmatched: 8. Germline values: CDR1 SGHVT, CDR2 SQSDAQ. The CDR3 runs 15 residues.

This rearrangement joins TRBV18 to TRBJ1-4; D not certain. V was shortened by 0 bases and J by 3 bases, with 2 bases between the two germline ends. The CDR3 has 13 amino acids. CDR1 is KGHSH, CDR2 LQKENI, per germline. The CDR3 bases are TGTGCCAGCTCACCACCGCCTAATGAAAAACTGTTTTTT. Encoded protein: CASSPPPNEKLFF. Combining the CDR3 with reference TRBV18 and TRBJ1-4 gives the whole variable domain NAGVMQNPRHLVRRRGQEARLRCSPMKGHSHVYWYRQLPEEGLKFMVYLQKENIIDESGMPKERFSAEFPKEGPSILRIQQVVRGDSAAYFCASSPPPNEKLFFGSGTQLSVL.

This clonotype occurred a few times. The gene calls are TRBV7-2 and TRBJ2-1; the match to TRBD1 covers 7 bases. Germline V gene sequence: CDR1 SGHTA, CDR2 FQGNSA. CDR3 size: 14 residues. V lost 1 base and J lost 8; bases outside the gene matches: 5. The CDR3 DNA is TGTGCCAGCAGCTTAGACAGGGGAGTGGATGAGCAGTTCTTC. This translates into CASSLDRGVDEQFF.

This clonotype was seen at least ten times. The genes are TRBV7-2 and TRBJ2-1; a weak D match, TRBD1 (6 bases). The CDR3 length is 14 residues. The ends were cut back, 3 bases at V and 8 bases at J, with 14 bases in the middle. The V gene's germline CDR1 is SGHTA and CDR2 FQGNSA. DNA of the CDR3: TGTGCCAGCAGCTTCACGTCTAGGGGGTATGAGCAGTTCTTC. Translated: CASSFTSRGYEQFF.

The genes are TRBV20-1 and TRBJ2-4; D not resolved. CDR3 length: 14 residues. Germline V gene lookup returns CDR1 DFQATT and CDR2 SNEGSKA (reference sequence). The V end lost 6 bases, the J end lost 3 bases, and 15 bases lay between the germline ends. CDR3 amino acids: CSADPRLGKNIQYF. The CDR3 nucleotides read TGCAGTGCGGACCCGCGGTTGGGCAAAAACATTCAGTACTTC.

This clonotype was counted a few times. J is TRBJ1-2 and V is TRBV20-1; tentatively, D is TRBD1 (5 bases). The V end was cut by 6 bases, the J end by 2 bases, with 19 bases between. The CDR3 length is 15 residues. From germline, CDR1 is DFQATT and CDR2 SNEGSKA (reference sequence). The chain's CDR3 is CSARIPGRLNYGYTF. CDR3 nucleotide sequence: TGCAGTGCCAGAATCCCGGGACGGCTGAACTATGGCTACACCTTC.